One T cell receptor (beta chain) is described in this entry. The sample originates from a study of early T cells in non-severe SARS-CoV-2 infection. Each cDNA molecule carried a unique molecular identifier. MiXCR was run by TCRdb on the 5' RACE reads, yielding one entry per CDR3 protein. The repertoire holds some 61,000 distinct CDR3 sequences, with around 13% as singletons. CDR3 length equals 12 residues. V lost 6 bases and J 0 bases, leaving 5 bases between the germline ends. The source is an adult who was a healthcare worker with PCR-confirmed SARS-CoV-2 infection or an uninfected control (not recorded which). Sequenced: whole blood. The J gene is TRBJ1-2, the V gene TRBV12-3 or TRBV12-4; D is uncertain. The CDR3 DNA reads TGTGCCAGCAGATCAGCTAACTATGGCTACACCTTC. Protein: CASRSANYGYTF.